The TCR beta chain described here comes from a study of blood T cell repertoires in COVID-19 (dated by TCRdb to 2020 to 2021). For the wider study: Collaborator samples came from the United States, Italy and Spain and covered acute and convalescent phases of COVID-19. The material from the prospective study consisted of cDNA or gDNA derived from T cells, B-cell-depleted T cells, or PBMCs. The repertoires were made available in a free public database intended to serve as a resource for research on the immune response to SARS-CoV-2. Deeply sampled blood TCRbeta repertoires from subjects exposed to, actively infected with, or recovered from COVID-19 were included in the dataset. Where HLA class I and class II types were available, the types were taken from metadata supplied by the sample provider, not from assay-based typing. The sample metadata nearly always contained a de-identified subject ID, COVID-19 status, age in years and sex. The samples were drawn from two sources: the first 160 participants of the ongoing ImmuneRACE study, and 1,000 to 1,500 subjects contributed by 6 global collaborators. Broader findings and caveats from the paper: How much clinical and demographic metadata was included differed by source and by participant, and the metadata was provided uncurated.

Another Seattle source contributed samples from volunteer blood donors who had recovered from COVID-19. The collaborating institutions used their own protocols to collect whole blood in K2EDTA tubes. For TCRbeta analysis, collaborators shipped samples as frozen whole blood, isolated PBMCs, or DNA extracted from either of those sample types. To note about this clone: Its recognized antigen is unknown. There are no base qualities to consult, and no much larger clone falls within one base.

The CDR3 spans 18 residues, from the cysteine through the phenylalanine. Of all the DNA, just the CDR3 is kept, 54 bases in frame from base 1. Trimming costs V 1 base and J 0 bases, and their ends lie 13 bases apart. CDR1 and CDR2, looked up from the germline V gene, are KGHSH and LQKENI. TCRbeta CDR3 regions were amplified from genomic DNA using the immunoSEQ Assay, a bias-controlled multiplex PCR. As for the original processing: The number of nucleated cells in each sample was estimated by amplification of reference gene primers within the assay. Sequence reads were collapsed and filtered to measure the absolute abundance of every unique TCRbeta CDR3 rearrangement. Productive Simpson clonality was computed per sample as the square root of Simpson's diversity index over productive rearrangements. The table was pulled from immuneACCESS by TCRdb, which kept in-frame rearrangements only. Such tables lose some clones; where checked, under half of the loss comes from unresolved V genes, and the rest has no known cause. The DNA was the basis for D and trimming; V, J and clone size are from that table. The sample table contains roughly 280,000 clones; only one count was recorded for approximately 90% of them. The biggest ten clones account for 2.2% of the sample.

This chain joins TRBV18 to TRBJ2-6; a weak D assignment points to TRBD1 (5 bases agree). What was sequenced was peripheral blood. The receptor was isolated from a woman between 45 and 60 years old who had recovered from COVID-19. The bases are TGTGCCAGCTCACCACGTCCGACAGAGCGCTCTGGGGCCAACGTCCTGACTTTC. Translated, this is CASSPRPTERSGANVLTF.